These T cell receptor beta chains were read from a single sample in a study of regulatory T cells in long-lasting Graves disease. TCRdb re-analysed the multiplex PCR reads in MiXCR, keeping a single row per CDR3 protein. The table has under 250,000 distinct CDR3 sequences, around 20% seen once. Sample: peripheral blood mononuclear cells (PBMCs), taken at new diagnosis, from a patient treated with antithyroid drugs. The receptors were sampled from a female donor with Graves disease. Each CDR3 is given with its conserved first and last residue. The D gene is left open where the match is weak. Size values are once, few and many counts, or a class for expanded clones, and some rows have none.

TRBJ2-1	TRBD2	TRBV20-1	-	TGCAGTGCTAAGGACGGGGGACTAGCGGGGGGGCCATACAATGAGCAGCTCTTC	CSAKDGGLAGGPYNEQLF
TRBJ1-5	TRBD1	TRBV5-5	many	TGTGCCAGCAGCGCGACAGGGGGCAATCAGCCCCAGCATTTT	CASSATGGNQPQHF
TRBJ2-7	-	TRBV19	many	TGTGCCAGTAGCCGGGCGGTCGCGTCCTACGAGCAGTACTTC	CASSRAVASYEQYF
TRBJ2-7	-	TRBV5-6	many	TGTGCCAGCAGCGTGGTGTCGGGGTACGAGCAGTACTTC	CASSVVSGYEQYF
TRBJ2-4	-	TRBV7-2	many	TGTGCCAGCAGCTTATCAGGGAGTAACATTCAGTACTTC	CASSLSGSNIQYF
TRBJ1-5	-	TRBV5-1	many	TGCGCCAGCAGTGAGGGGCAGCTAAATCAGCCCCAGCATTTT	CASSEGQLNQPQHF
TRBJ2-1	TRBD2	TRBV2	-	TGTGCCATGAAGCGGGGGAGCGGGATCTACAATGAGCAGTTCTTC	CAMKRGSGIYNEQFF
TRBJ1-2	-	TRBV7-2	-	TGTGCCAGCAGCTTAGCAACGGGAAAGAACTATGGCTACACCTTC	CASSLATGKNYGYTF
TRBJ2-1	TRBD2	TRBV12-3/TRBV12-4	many	TGTGCCAGCAGCCCTGTAGCGGGTCGTTACAATGAGCAGTTCTTC	CASSPVAGRYNEQFF
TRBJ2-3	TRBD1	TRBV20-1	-	TGCAGTGCCAGGACAGGGGACTCCACAGATACGCAGTATTTT	CSARTGDSTDTQYF
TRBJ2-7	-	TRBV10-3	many	TGTGCCATCAGTTCCGCGACAGGGAGGTACGAGCAGTACTTC	CAISSATGRYEQYF
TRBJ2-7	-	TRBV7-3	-	TGTGCCAGCAGCTTAAGGGGACACTTCTACGAGCAGTACTTC	CASSLRGHFYEQYF
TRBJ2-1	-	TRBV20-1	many	TGCAGTGCTAGTGTCGGGGATGAGCAGTTCTTC	CSASVGDEQFF